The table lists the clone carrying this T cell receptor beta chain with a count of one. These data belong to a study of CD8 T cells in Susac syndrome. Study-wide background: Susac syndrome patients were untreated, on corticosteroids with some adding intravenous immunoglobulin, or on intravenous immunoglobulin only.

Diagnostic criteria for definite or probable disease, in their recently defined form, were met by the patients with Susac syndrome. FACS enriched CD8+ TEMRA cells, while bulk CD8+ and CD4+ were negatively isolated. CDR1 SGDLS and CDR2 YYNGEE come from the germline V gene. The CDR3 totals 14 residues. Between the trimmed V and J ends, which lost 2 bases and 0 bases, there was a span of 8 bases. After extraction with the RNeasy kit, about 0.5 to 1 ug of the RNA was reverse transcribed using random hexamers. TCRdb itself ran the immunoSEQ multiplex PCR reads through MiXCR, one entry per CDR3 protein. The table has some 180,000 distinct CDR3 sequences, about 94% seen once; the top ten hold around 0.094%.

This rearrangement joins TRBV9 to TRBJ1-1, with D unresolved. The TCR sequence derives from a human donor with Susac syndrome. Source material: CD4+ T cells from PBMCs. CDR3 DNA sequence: TGTGCCAGCAGCGTGACACAGATGAACACTGAAGCTTTCTTT. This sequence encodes CASSVTQMNTEAFF.